This TCR beta chain was recovered during a study of molecular identifiers for immune sequencing clone quantification. About the research overall: For replicates, RNA isolated from around 20,000 or 100,000 naive CD8 cells was divided into five portions, of which four were sequenced.

TCRdb passed the PCR reads through MiXCR, listing each CDR3 protein once. There are approximately 100,000 distinct CDR3 sequences in the sample; under 40% occur only once, and less than 5.5% lies in the top ten. CDR3 length equals 15 residues. Trimming cost V 2 bases and J 4 bases, with 13 bases left between them. The rearrangement joins TRBV12-3 or TRBV12-4 to TRBJ2-3, with D unclear. Specimen: naive CD8+ T cells from blood, with Jurkat cell RNA spiked in. Indicated subset: FACS-sorted CD8+CD4-CCR7+CD45RA+ naive T cells. The sequence was collected from a human donor in good health. Some libraries in this study had Jurkat cell RNA spiked in. CDR3 amino acids: CASSLWLVGPDTQYF. The CDR3 nucleotides read TGTGCCAGCAGTTTATGGCTAGTCGGCCCAGATACGCAGTATTTT.